The clone carrying this T cell receptor beta chain shows up as medium-sized by frequency. The antigen remains undetermined. The source of the sample is a study of CD8 T cells in cerebrospinal fluid in Alzheimer's disease. Study conclusions and caveats: EBV-specific TCRs in cerebrospinal fluid reportedly do not establish a causal EBV–Alzheimer's link. EBV-specific clones were neither the most expanded nor enriched in Alzheimer's patients.

TCRdb reprocessed the 10x single-cell sequencing reads and stores each CDR3 protein as one record, lacking DNA. In total, the table holds 800 to 1,200 distinct CDR3 sequences. No participant had an acute infectious disease, and all were physically fit. Germline assignment: CDR1 SGHTA and CDR2 FQGNSA. This CDR3 has 15 amino acids. The gene calls are TRBV7-2 and TRBJ2-2. The sequence came from a human donor in good health. Sequencing was performed on cerebrospinal fluid. The CDR3 loop reads CASSLRSVNTGELFF.